This T cell receptor beta chain derives from a study of shared clonotypes between healthy human individuals. Across the whole study: A few men and a couple of women, aged 18 to 49, were donors. Study results and caveats: Generation probability values for non-shared clonotypes were lower than those for clonotypes shared by all four donors.

Deep was the level at which the assay was run. The protocol was immunoSEQ multiplex PCR, while the TCRdb copy is restricted to in-frame clones and leaves out a portion. Of 2 million or so clones listed, 85% to 95% are singletons. As for this clone: No antigen is known for it.

The CDR3 extends over 14 amino acids. Germline V CDR1 and CDR2: SGHTA, FQGNSA. V lost 1 base, J lost 3 bases, and 10 bases lay in between. This receptor was obtained from a man between 18 and 35 years old in good health. The chain recombines TRBV7-2 with TRBJ2-7; D gene unclear. The sequencing input was naive CD4+ T cells sorted from blood. As for subset: CD45RA+ positively selected. The CDR3 loop is CASSLVLGDYEQYF. The CDR3 coding sequence is TGTGCCAGCAGCTTAGTCTTGGGTGACTACGAGCAGTACTTC.